These T cell receptor beta chains were read from a single sample in a study of T cell clonotyping in hematopoietic cell transplantation. Clones were read by immunoSEQ multiplex PCR, and TCRdb kept only the in-frame ones, dropping some. Found here are under 11,000 clones, roughly 90% of them singletons; the top ten hold more than 10%. The sequencing here drew on peripheral blood mononuclear cells, taken before stem cell transplant. The receptors stem from a woman aged 40 to 55 with acute myeloid leukemia. Some clones in this sample may be carry-over from other donors' samples. CDR3s include the opening cysteine and the closing phenylalanine or tryptophan. A D gene is named only where the DNA matches it firmly. Size tells how often a clone was seen (once, few, many) or the class of an expanded clone, and some rows leave it out.

TRBJ1-5 - TRBV30 - CAWTPDTQGLEPQHF TGTGCCTGGACCCCGGACACGCAAGGTCTGGAGCCCCAGCATTTT
TRBJ2-1 - TRBV19 TRBD2 CASTHIPGLADLNEQFF TGTGCCAGTACGCACATACCGGGACTAGCGGACCTTAATGAGCAGTTCTTC
TRBJ1-1 once TRBV6-5 - CASSQRGERITEAFF TGTGCCAGCAGCCAGCGGGGGGAAAGGATCACTGAAGCTTTCTTT
TRBJ1-6 - TRBV4-1 - CASSPPTGHSPLHF TGCGCCAGCAGCCCGCCGACAGGTCATTCACCCCTCCACTTT
TRBJ2-3 - TRBV20-1 - CSAHRSGTQYF TGCAGTGCCCACCGGAGCGGTACGCAGTATTTT
TRBJ2-7 - TRBV7-7 - CASSLTGSGEQYF TGTGCCAGCAGCTTGACGGGATCGGGCGAGCAGTACTTC
TRBJ2-7 once TRBV4-1 TRBD1 CASSQPGQGYEQYF TGCGCCAGCAGCCAACCGGGACAGGGCTACGAGCAGTACTTC
TRBJ2-7 - TRBV19 TRBD1 CASKAGQGFYEQYF TGTGCCAGTAAAGCGGGACAGGGCTTCTACGAGCAGTACTTC
TRBJ2-1 - TRBV12-5 - CASGLTTVYNEQFF TGTGCTAGTGGTTTAACGACAGTGTACAATGAGCAGTTCTTC
TRBJ2-1 - TRBV19 TRBD2 CASSSGRESSYNEQFF TGTGCCAGTAGCAGCGGGAGGGAAAGCTCCTACAATGAGCAGTTCTTC
TRBJ1-4 - TRBV19 TRBD1 CASSAGTGTNEKLFF TGTGCCAGTAGTGCCGGGACAGGGACTAATGAAAAACTGTTTTTT
TRBJ2-7 once TRBV2 - CASMGVTSYEQYF TGTGCCAGCATGGGGGTCACCTCCTACGAGCAGTACTTC
TRBJ2-5 once TRBV11-2 - CASSFQRNYQETQYF TGTGCCAGCAGCTTTCAGCGGAACTACCAAGAGACCCAGTACTTC
TRBJ2-1 - TRBV30 - CAWSGAGTPDNEQFF TGTGCCTGGAGTGGCGCGGGAACTCCTGACAATGAGCAGTTCTTC
TRBJ2-1 - TRBV14 - CASSHRRLDVEQFF TGTGCCAGCAGCCATCGAAGACTAGACGTTGAGCAGTTCTTC
TRBJ2-1 - TRBV7-9 - CASSPPGSGSWNEQFF TGTGCCAGCAGCCCCCCCGGCAGCGGATCGTGGAATGAGCAGTTCTTC
TRBJ2-5 - TRBV10-1 TRBD1 CASSESGTGGRVGQYF TGCGCCAGCAGTGAGTCGGGGACAGGGGGCCGAGTGGGCCAGTACTTC
TRBJ2-1 - TRBV7-8 TRBD2 CASSPYRVAGGYEQFF TGTGCCAGCAGCCCCTACAGGGTGGCGGGAGGGTATGAGCAGTTCTTC
TRBJ1-1 - TRBV10-3 - CATNLAVNTEAFF TGTGCCACCAACTTAGCGGTGAACACTGAAGCTTTCTTT
TRBJ2-1 - TRBV9 - CASSPPSYNEQFF TGTGCCAGCAGCCCCCCCTCCTACAATGAGCAGTTCTTC
TRBJ1-2 - TRBV5-4 TRBD1 CASSLAGQGGIYGYTF TGTGCCAGCAGCTTGGCCGGACAGGGGGGGATCTATGGCTACACCTTC
TRBJ2-5 - TRBV5-1 - CASSLEVGSGYETQYF TGCGCCAGCAGCTTGGAGGTTGGGTCAGGGTACGAGACCCAGTACTTC
TRBJ2-6 - TRBV27 - CASSFNLRTSGANVLTF TGTGCCAGCAGTTTTAACCTCCGTACCTCTGGGGCCAACGTCCTGACTTTC
TRBJ2-1 - TRBV5-1 - CASSLGSGLNNEQFF TGCGCCAGCAGCTTGGGATCTGGACTTAACAATGAGCAGTTCTTC
TRBJ1-4 - TRBV2 - CASSVHPGKGEKLFF TGTGCCAGCAGCGTACATCCGGGCAAGGGTGAAAAACTGTTTTTT
TRBJ1-5 - TRBV4-2 - CASSQVSLEGNQPQHF TGTGCCAGCAGCCAAGTATCACTCGAGGGCAATCAGCCCCAGCATTTT
TRBJ2-7 - TRBV29-1 TRBD1 CSVGGTGQYEQYF TGCAGCGTTGGGGGGACAGGGCAGTACGAGCAGTACTTC
TRBJ2-7 - TRBV30 TRBD2 CAWSDFTSGGGRQYF TGTGCCTGGAGCGACTTTACTAGCGGGGGAGGACGACAGTACTTC
TRBJ2-1 - TRBV21-1 - CASSPPLTIQGVLAGTTYNEQFF TGTGCCAGCAGCCCGCCTCTCACGATCCAGGGGGTTTTAGCGGGGACTACCTACAATGAGCAGTTCTTC
TRBJ1-5 - TRBV5-6 TRBD1 CASSWGQHTNQPQHF TGTGCCAGCAGCTGGGGACAGCATACTAATCAGCCCCAGCATTTT
TRBJ2-7 - TRBV5-1 - CASSSSSGGVYEQYF TGCGCCAGCAGCTCCTCTTCAGGGGGGGTCTACGAGCAGTACTTC
TRBJ2-7 - TRBV5-5 - CASSVALIGSPTYEQYF TGTGCCAGCAGCGTTGCCCTAATCGGGTCTCCAACCTACGAGCAGTACTTC
TRBJ1-6 - TRBV30 TRBD1 CAWRGTAGTSYNSPLHF TGTGCCTGGAGGGGGACAGCGGGGACCTCCTATAATTCACCCCTCCACTTT
TRBJ2-5 - TRBV19 TRBD2 CASSYQAGGLSTQYF TGTGCCAGTAGTTATCAAGCGGGAGGGTTATCGACCCAGTACTTC
TRBJ2-1 once TRBV10-3 - CAISESRTTFGNEQFF TGTGCCATCAGTGAGTCTAGGACCACCTTCGGCAATGAGCAGTTCTTC
TRBJ2-7 once TRBV27 TRBD2 CASSLNLGTRSYEQYF TGTGCCAGCAGTTTAAACCTCGGGACTAGATCCTACGAGCAGTACTTC
TRBJ2-7 - TRBV7-8 - CASSLAGGRSYEQYF TGTGCCAGCAGCTTAGCGGGGGGTAGATCGTACGAGCAGTACTTC
TRBJ1-1 - TRBV5-1 - CASSPREANTEAFF TGCGCCAGCAGCCCCAGGGAGGCGAACACTGAAGCTTTCTTT
TRBJ1-2 - TRBV23-1 - CAKPSGGDYTF TGCGCCAAGCCGTCCGGGGGTGACTACACCTTC
TRBJ2-7 - TRBV29-1 - CSVTEGVDEQYF TGCAGCGTAACCGAGGGGGTGGACGAGCAGTACTTC
TRBJ2-1 few TRBV19 TRBD2 CASSIGGGSINEQFF TGTGCCAGTAGTATAGGCGGCGGGAGTATCAATGAGCAGTTCTTC
TRBJ1-2 few TRBV9 - CASSVGVTGRGGYGYTF TGTGCCAGCAGCGTAGGGGTGACTGGGCGGGGGGGCTATGGCTACACCTTC
TRBJ1-1 - TRBV14 - CASSPGEWTEAFF TGTGCCAGCAGCCCCGGGGAATGGACTGAAGCTTTCTTT
TRBJ2-1 - TRBV30 - CAWSFGGSTSYNEQFF TGTGCCTGGAGTTTTGGGGGGAGTACATCCTACAATGAGCAGTTCTTC